The clone carrying this T cell receptor beta chain was observed a handful of times. What it binds is not known. The data derive from a study of T cells in localized non-small cell lung cancer. General study findings and limits: Clonality peaked in uninvolved adjacent lung rather than tumor. Detection in adjacent lung was observed for a median 57 of the top 100 tumor clones.

Deletions cut 0 bases from V and 1 base from J, with 10 bases between. The CDR3 has 15 amino acids. Germline CDR1 is SGHVS and CDR2 is FQNEAQ. Method: immunoSEQ multiplex PCR; TCRdb's copy keeps in-frame clones and lacks some. The data contain around 80,000 clones, around 82% of them singletons. The sequenced sample was PBMCs, obtained before any cancer treatment. The chain combines TRBV7-8 with TRBJ2-7, with a tentative D call TRBD1 (5 bases). The clonotype comes from a man between 40 and 70 years old with stage II squamous cell lung carcinoma. CDR3 sequence reads: CASSLARPGSYEQYF. CDR3 DNA: TGTGCCAGCAGCTTAGCGCGTCCAGGGTCCTACGAGCAGTACTTC. Using reference TRBV7-8 and TRBJ2-7 for the parts outside the CDR3, the full variable domain is GAGVSQSPRYKVAKRGQDVALRCDPISGHVSLFWYQQALGQGPEFLTYFQNEAQLDKSGLPSDRFFAERPEGSVSTLKIQRTQQEDSAVYLCASSLARPGSYEQYFGPGTRLTVT.